These T cell receptor beta chains were read from a single sample in a study of sequential checkpoint blockade in melanoma. Here immunoSEQ multiplex PCR was the method, and the copy in TCRdb shows in-frame clones only, minus some. The sample lists around 19,000 clones; approximately 26% were seen once. The input for sequencing was tumor tissue (inferred from file names), taken from a patient given nivolumab and ipilimumab in sequence. Source of these receptors: a human donor with melanoma. Both conserved end residues are part of each CDR3. The D gene is left open where the match is weak. Where a row states a size, it is once, few, many or the class of an expanded clone; other rows omit it.

J,size,V,D,CDR3,DNA
TRBJ1-2,.,TRBV19,.,CASSPRDYGYTF,TGTGCCAGTAGTCCCCGAGACTATGGCTACACCTTC
TRBJ1-5,.,TRBV6-8,TRBD1,CASSGQGRNSNQPQHF,TGTGCCAGCAGTGGACAGGGGCGAAATAGCAATCAGCCCCAGCATTTT
TRBJ2-3,once,TRBV25-1,TRBD2,CASRESGSEADTQYF,TGTGCCAGCAGGGAGAGCGGGAGTGAGGCAGATACGCAGTATTTT
TRBJ2-7,many,TRBV11-3,TRBD2,CASSLGNSGTSGSLKGKF,TGTGCCAGCAGCTTAGGGAATAGTGGGACTAGCGGCTCCCTGAAGGGGAAATTC
TRBJ2-7,once,TRBV19,TRBD1,CASSGLGDRETYEQYF,TGTGCCAGTAGTGGCCTGGGCGACAGGGAGACCTACGAGCAGTACTTC
TRBJ2-1,few,TRBV11-3,TRBD2,CASSPRTSGLEGFF,TGTGCCAGCAGCCCCCGGACTAGCGGGCTCGAGGGGTTCTTC
TRBJ2-7,few,TRBV11-3,TRBD2,CASSTSGLAGANMYEQYF,TGTGCCAGCAGCACATCGGGACTAGCGGGGGCTAATATGTACGAGCAGTACTTC
TRBJ1-2,few,TRBV9,TRBD1,CASSATQTGSNGYTF,TGTGCCAGCAGCGCCACTCAGACAGGGTCTAATGGCTACACCTTC
TRBJ2-7,.,TRBV11-3,.,CASSLLGSPSSYEQYF,TGTGCCAGCAGCTTGCTGGGGTCGCCTAGCTCCTACGAGCAGTACTTC
TRBJ2-1,.,TRBV11-3,.,CASSDTQGLTIYNEQFF,TGTGCCAGCAGCGATACACAGGGTTTAACAATCTACAATGAGCAGTTCTTC
TRBJ2-2,.,TRBV9,.,CASSDSANTGELFF,TGTGCCAGCAGCGACAGCGCGAACACCGGGGAGCTGTTTTTT
TRBJ2-3,.,TRBV23-1,TRBD1,CASSPPPDRGCWDTQYF,TGCGCCAGCAGCCCTCCTCCTGACAGGGGTTGTTGGGACACGCAGTATTTT
TRBJ2-3,few,TRBV6-7,.,CASRSGSTQYF,TGTGCCAGCAGGTCCGGGTCTACGCAGTATTTT
TRBJ2-6,.,TRBV28,.,CASIMRGANVLTF,TGTGCCAGCATTATGAGGGGGGCCAACGTCCTGACTTTC
TRBJ2-2,.,TRBV18,TRBD2,CASSPGLAGGRDANTGELFF,TGTGCCAGCTCACCGGGACTAGCGGGAGGAAGAGACGCGAACACCGGGGAGCTGTTTTTT
TRBJ2-2,.,TRBV5-1,.,CASSYGPNTGELFF,TGCGCCAGCAGCTACGGTCCAAACACCGGGGAGCTGTTTTTT
TRBJ2-1,.,TRBV30,.,CAWRPGTGDNEQFF,TGTGCCTGGAGGCCCGGGACGGGTGACAATGAGCAGTTCTTC
TRBJ1-2,few,TRBV11-3,.,CASSPSQDRSLYGYTF,TGTGCCAGCAGCCCATCCCAGGACCGAAGCCTCTATGGCTACACCTTC
TRBJ1-2,few,TRBV5-1,.,CASSLALGPNYGYTF,TGCGCCAGCAGCTTGGCTCTGGGGCCCAACTATGGCTACACCTTC
TRBJ1-4,few,TRBV10-2,.,CASSERGFGEKLFF,TGCGCCAGCAGTGAGAGAGGGTTTGGTGAAAAACTGTTTTTT
TRBJ2-7,few,TRBV28,TRBD2,CASSLAGTSSYEQYF,TGTGCCAGCAGTCTCGCCGGGACTAGCTCGTACGAGCAGTACTTC
TRBJ2-7,.,TRBV6-8,.,CASSYALTGTVPLEQYF,TGTGCCAGCAGTTACGCCCTAACCGGGACGGTGCCTTTAGAGCAGTACTTC
TRBJ2-7,.,TRBV7-4,TRBD2,CASSPGTRREQYF,TGTGCCAGCAGCCCCGGGACTAGGCGGGAGCAGTACTTC
TRBJ1-5,.,TRBV6-8,TRBD1,CASTPGRTGAQPQHF,TGTGCCAGCACCCCCGGGCGGACAGGGGCTCAGCCCCAGCATTTT
TRBJ1-2,.,TRBV6-8,.,CASSSADLGNYGYTF,TGTGCCAGCAGTTCGGCGGACCTAGGGAACTATGGCTACACCTTC
TRBJ2-7,.,TRBV9,.,CASSVSNVAAFEQYF,TGTGCCAGCAGCGTAAGTAACGTAGCTGCGTTCGAGCAGTACTTC
TRBJ1-1,many,TRBV11-3,.,CASSLEISLPGNTEAFF,TGTGCCAGCAGCTTAGAAATTTCCTTGCCAGGGAACACTGAAGCTTTCTTT
TRBJ1-1,medium-sized,TRBV11-3,.,CASSYGGIDAEAFF,TGTGCCAGCAGCTATGGGGGGATAGACGCTGAAGCTTTCTTT
TRBJ2-1,.,TRBV19,TRBD2,CASSIILAGGPKSYNEQFF,TGTGCCAGTAGTATAATCCTAGCGGGGGGACCCAAATCCTACAATGAGCAGTTCTTC
TRBJ1-1,few,TRBV28,.,CASSLWGVVMDTEAFF,TGTGCCAGCAGTTTATGGGGCGTAGTGATGGACACTGAAGCTTTCTTT